This TCR beta chain was captured by sequencing in a study of T cells in Graves' hyperthyroidism and ophthalmopathy. The V gene's germline CDR1 is SGHAT and CDR2 FQNNGV. This CDR3 has 14 residues. The investigators amplified TCR beta CDR3 regions from RNA transcripts. Using the HTBI primer set, a first-round RT-PCR was run on the TCR CDR3. From the multiplex PCR reads, TCRdb called clonotypes with MiXCR, one entry per CDR3 protein. The table has around 540,000 distinct CDR3 sequences, around 15% seen once. The sequenced sample consisted of blood. The chain recombines TRBV11-2 with TRBJ2-7; no definite D call. Judging by the DNA end, TRBJ2-1 fits better; the J call may be wrong. The sequence came from a woman in her 30s with Graves' ophthalmopathy. The CDR3 DNA sequence: TGTGCCAGCAGCTTAGTTCCACCCCCCTACGAGCAGTTCTTC. It specifies CASSLVPPPYEQFF.